This is a list of T cell receptor beta chains from one sample in a study of blood T cells in healthy people across ages. TCRdb processed the 5' RACE reads anew with MiXCR; each CDR3 protein has one entry. Of about 1,500,000 distinct CDR3 sequences in the sample, about 28% were seen once. Sequenced: blood. These receptors all stem from a woman in her twenties or thirties in good health. Both conserved end residues are part of each CDR3. Each record gives: J gene, V gene, CDR3 protein.

TRBJ2-1,TRBV12-3/TRBV12-4,CASSARRDNEQFF
TRBJ2-5,TRBV20-1,CSASSGGGETQYF
TRBJ1-2,TRBV29-1,CSVGGRDGYTF
TRBJ1-1,TRBV24-1,CATSDSRQGNTEAFF
TRBJ1-2,TRBV3-1,CASRSRSAGYTF
TRBJ1-5,TRBV6-1,CASSSRHNNQPQHF
TRBJ2-1,TRBV29-1,CSVVGSGSNYNEQFF
TRBJ2-1,TRBV7-8,CASSPPLGRNEQFF
TRBJ2-3,TRBV29-1,CGVVSGSTDTQYF
TRBJ2-3,TRBV10-3,CAISTFMPDTQYF
TRBJ1-1,TRBV7-9,CASSNANTEAFF
TRBJ2-1,TRBV2,CASTYESRDFSYNEQFF
TRBJ1-1,TRBV20-1,CSAPSQGGRTEACF
TRBJ1-1,TRBV20-1,CSARKGSTNTKAFF
TRBJ2-1,TRBV3-1,CASSRGRGRNQQFF
TRBJ2-5,TRBV28,CASRAPGGIEETQYF
TRBJ2-5,TRBV9,CASSAHTGQLETQYF
TRBJ2-7,TRBV15,CATSRDESGDEQDF
TRBJ2-1,TRBV5-1,CASSLGWQVNEQFF
TRBJ2-1,TRBV7-2,CASSLRLALQFF
TRBJ2-6,TRBV27,CASRIQGSLSGANVLTF
TRBJ2-3,TRBV27,CASSRASGTTDTQYF
TRBJ2-3,TRBV6-1,CASKSQGSLDTQYF
TRBJ1-1,TRBV27,CASSFRDRIQAFF
TRBJ2-5,TRBV25-1,CASSEPGNAHNEQYF
TRBJ2-7,TRBV19,CASSINRGGYEQYF
TRBJ2-1,TRBV24-1,CATSEGRGLDNEQFF
TRBJ2-3,TRBV12-3/TRBV12-4,CASSSNRVTQYF
TRBJ2-7,TRBV5-5,CASSLGRVTYEQYF
TRBJ1-2,TRBV10-3,CAISEGRDGGYTF
TRBJ2-5,TRBV14,CASSQVFTGPWSQETQYF
TRBJ1-1,TRBV7-2,CASSYGRVSSTEAFF
TRBJ1-2,TRBV9,CASSSTGGQNYGYTF
TRBJ2-3,TRBV11-2,CASSLRLRGVTDTQYF
TRBJ2-3,TRBV20-1,CSARLRAGPDTDTQYF
.,TRBV7-2,CASSLVDGEQYF
TRBJ2-1,TRBV5-1,CASRGNTYNEQFF
TRBJ2-5,TRBV11-2,CASSPGTRPRSALVVSETQYF
TRBJ2-3,TRBV12-3/TRBV12-4,CASSPLGGLGTDTQYF
TRBJ1-4,TRBV27,CASSHDCSGEKLFF
TRBJ2-7,TRBV20-1,CSSRNSGTEVQYF
TRBJ1-6,TRBV2,CASSERESPLHF
TRBJ1-4,TRBV5-1,CASSLVSGGGEKLFF
TRBJ2-1,TRBV11-2,CASAAVNEQFF
TRBJ1-2,TRBV27,CASSFQGGGYGYTF
TRBJ2-7,TRBV2,CASRGDRGSSYEQYF
TRBJ2-1,TRBV28,CAHQEGPSYNEQFF
TRBJ2-5,TRBV5-4,CAPGEAGRQETQYF
TRBJ2-1,TRBV4-2,CASSQYGAGGSDEQFF
TRBJ1-6,TRBV14,CASSQIIGTAYNSPLHF
TRBJ2-1,TRBV10-2,CASSEPGRNEQFF